The entry below gives a single T cell receptor beta chain sequence along with its context. The antigen remains undetermined. It was with 60 Vbeta and 13 Jbeta primers that the PCR ran. As handled by the study authors: In a later analysis, of around 80 million unique beta chains, around 9.9 million appeared in at least two donors. Profiled with immunoSEQ multiplex PCR; TCRdb holds only in-frame clones, not every one. V, J and clone size are those of that table, while D and trimming were read from the DNA. The sample has about 70,000 clones; more than 75% are singletons. The data derive from a study of cytomegalovirus exposure and HLA in healthy donors. Whole-study findings and limits: The authors listed around 150 TCR beta chains as cytomegalovirus-associated. Exclusion applied to some V segments, including TRBV6-2 and TRBV6-3, as they were indistinguishable. Prior analysis indicated that the majority of TCR beta V segments exhibited productivity approximately 87% or approximately 30% of the time.

V was cut by 4 bases and J by 0 bases, with 12 bases left in between. Germline V gene data show CDR1 as GTSNPN and CDR2 as SVGIG (reference sequence). The CDR3 contains 14 residues. The V call is TRBV30, the J call TRBJ1-2; maybe TRBD1 (5 bases). This receptor was taken from a girl between 10 and 17 years old in good health and CMV-seropositive. The sequencing sample was made of PBMCs. CDR3 in DNA: TGTGCCTGGACAGGACACAGAGCTAACTATGGCTACACCTTC. It yields the protein CAWTGHRANYGYTF.